These 4 T cell receptor beta chains were sequenced from one sample in a study of blood T cell repertoires in COVID-19. Here immunoSEQ multiplex PCR was the method, and the copy in TCRdb shows in-frame clones only, minus some. The repertoire holds some 140,000 clones, with about 90% as singletons. Sequencing input: peripheral blood. The receptors here all came from a man aged 45 to 65 with acute or convalescent COVID-19.

The chain carries TRBV6-2 or TRBV6-3 and TRBJ2-1, with D perhaps matching TRBD1 (6 bases). Trimming stripped 2 bases from V and 10 bases from J, with 12 bases between. The CDR3 runs to 13 residues. In germline, CDR1 is MNHEY, CDR2 SVGEGT. The CDR3 DNA reads as TGTGCCAGCAGTTACGCAGGGGTTCGAGAGCAGTTCTTC. This encodes CASSYAGVREQFF.

This clone has only one observation. CDR3 sequence (DNA): TGTGCCAGCAGTTTACGGTATGCTGAAGCTTTCTTT. The encoded protein is CASSLRYAEAFF. V usage is TRBV28 and J usage is TRBJ1-1; D gene unclear. Trimming took off 2 bases at V and 6 bases at J, with 7 bases between the two ends. The CDR3 covers 12 residues. Germline CDR1 MDHEN, CDR2 SYDVKM.

On this clone: This sample includes further DNA sequences coding for the same CDR3. The CDR3 reads CASSLQGVNTEAFF. The CDR3 DNA is TGTGCCAGCAGCTTACAGGGGGTTAACACTGAAGCTTTCTTT. V gene TRBV5-4 combines with J gene TRBJ1-1, with 8 positions matching TRBD1. The CDR3 is 14 amino acids. CDR1 is SGHNT, CDR2 YYREEE, per germline (reference sequence). The J segment lost 2 bases and the V segment lost 2 bases, leaving 2 bases of the junction unmatched.

The chain has TRBV18 and TRBJ1-5; D is uncertain. The germline V gene has CDR1 KGHSH and CDR2 LQKENI. Trimming pared 6 bases from V and 7 bases from J, leaving 19 bases between. The CDR3 covers 15 residues. This CDR3 is CASSPLRVKEQPQHF. The CDR3 nucleotides are TGTGCCAGCTCCCCCTTGAGGGTTAAGGAACAGCCCCAGCATTTT.